This entry describes one T cell receptor beta chain. Those enrolled in Seattle joined during active infection and were followed longitudinally afterward. How the authors handled the data: Estimation of nucleated cell counts relied on the amplification of reference gene primers. Repertoires were generated with immunoSEQ multiplex PCR, while TCRdb's copy carries only in-frame clones and drops some. V and J calls and clone size follow that table, whereas D and trimming were derived from the DNA. The sample carries roughly 230,000 clones, around nine tenths recorded once. The data are from a study of blood T cell repertoires in COVID-19. Study information: Samples came from the United States, Italy and Spain, spanning acute and convalescent COVID-19. From T cells, B-cell-depleted T cells, or PBMCs came the material, which was cDNA or gDNA.

The V end lost 6 bases, the J end lost 10 bases, and 15 bases lay between the germline ends. This CDR3 spans 12 amino acids. CDR1 and CDR2 (germline): SNHLY, FYNNEI. V usage is TRBV2 and J usage is TRBJ2-5; D possibly corresponds to TRBD2 (5 bases). The sample taken for sequencing was peripheral blood. The origin of this receptor is a man aged 25-40 years with COVID-19, enrolled during active disease. This chain's CDR3 is CASSPQPLGQYF. The CDR3 DNA is TGTGCCAGCAGCCCCCAACCACTAGGCCAGTACTTC.